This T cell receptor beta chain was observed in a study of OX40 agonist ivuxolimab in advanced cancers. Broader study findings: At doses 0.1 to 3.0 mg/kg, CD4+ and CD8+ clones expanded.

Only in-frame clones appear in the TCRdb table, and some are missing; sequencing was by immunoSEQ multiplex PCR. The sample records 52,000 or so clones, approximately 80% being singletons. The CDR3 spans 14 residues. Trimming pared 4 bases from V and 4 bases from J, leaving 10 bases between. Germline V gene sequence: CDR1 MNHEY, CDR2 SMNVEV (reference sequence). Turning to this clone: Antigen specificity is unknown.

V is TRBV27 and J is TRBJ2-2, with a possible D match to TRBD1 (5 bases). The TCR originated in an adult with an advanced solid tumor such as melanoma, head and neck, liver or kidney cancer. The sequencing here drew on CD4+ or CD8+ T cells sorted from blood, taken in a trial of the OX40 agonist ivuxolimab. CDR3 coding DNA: TGTGCCAGCAGTTATGGGGCTCTCACCGGGGAGCTGTTTTTT. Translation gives CASSYGALTGELFF.